These T cell receptor beta chains were read from a single sample in a study of CD8 T cells in Susac syndrome. TCRdb itself ran the immunoSEQ multiplex PCR reads through MiXCR, one entry per CDR3 protein. The sample has roughly 200,000 distinct CDR3 sequences; under 97% are singletons. Specimen: CD4+ T cells from PBMCs. These receptor sequences come from a human donor with multiple sclerosis. Both conserved end residues are part of each CDR3. D genes are given only for firm matches. The size field is filled for only some rows; it gives once, few, many or a size class.

D gene: TRBD1; J gene: TRBJ2-5; clone size: -; V gene: TRBV3-1; CDR3 DNA: TGTGCCAGCAGCCAAGATGTAGCGACAGGGGGCGGTGGGCAAGAGACCCAGTACTTC; CDR3 protein: CASSQDVATGGGGQETQYF
D gene: -; J gene: TRBJ1-5; clone size: -; V gene: TRBV20-1; CDR3 DNA: TGCAGTGCTAAACAGGGCTTCAATCAGCCCCAGCATTTT; CDR3 protein: CSAKQGFNQPQHF
D gene: -; J gene: TRBJ1-3; clone size: -; V gene: TRBV18; CDR3 DNA: TGTGCCAGCTCACCCCTGTCCCGACAGCCATTCTCTGGAAACACCATATATTTT; CDR3 protein: CASSPLSRQPFSGNTIYF
D gene: -; J gene: TRBJ2-3; clone size: -; V gene: TRBV29-1; CDR3 DNA: TGCAGCTCTGGTGGGGGGAGTCCAGCAGATACGCAGTATTTT; CDR3 protein: CSSGGGSPADTQYF
D gene: -; J gene: TRBJ1-6; clone size: -; V gene: TRBV5-6; CDR3 DNA: TGTGCCAGCAGCTTGCAAGGGACTCTATCACCCCTCCACTTT; CDR3 protein: CASSLQGTLSPLHF
D gene: -; J gene: TRBJ2-5; clone size: once; V gene: TRBV28; CDR3 DNA: TGTGCCAGCAATGGGGGGGCGGAAATCAAGACCCAGTACTTC; CDR3 protein: CASNGGAEIKTQYF
D gene: -; J gene: TRBJ2-3; clone size: -; V gene: TRBV29-1; CDR3 DNA: TGCAGCGTTGAGCCGCGCTCGACGCGGGATACGCAGTATTTT; CDR3 protein: CSVEPRSTRDTQYF
D gene: -; J gene: TRBJ1-2; clone size: -; V gene: TRBV29-1; CDR3 DNA: TGCAGCGTTGTGGGGGGGGACTATGGCTACACCTTC; CDR3 protein: CSVVGGDYGYTF
D gene: -; J gene: TRBJ1-5; clone size: -; V gene: TRBV2; CDR3 DNA: TGTGCCAGCAGAGTATCAACGGGGGGTCAGCCCCAGCATTTT; CDR3 protein: CASRVSTGGQPQHF
D gene: -; J gene: TRBJ2-2; clone size: -; V gene: TRBV3-1; CDR3 DNA: TGTGCCAGCAGCCAAAGGGCCGCGGACACCGGGGAGCTGTTTTTT; CDR3 protein: CASSQRAADTGELFF
D gene: -; J gene: TRBJ2-3; clone size: -; V gene: TRBV20-1; CDR3 DNA: TGCAGTGCCAAATTTGTCCGGGATACGCAGTATTTT; CDR3 protein: CSAKFVRDTQYF
D gene: TRBD1; J gene: TRBJ1-5; clone size: once; V gene: TRBV18; CDR3 DNA: TGTGCCAGCTCATCCCAGGGGACAGGGGGCAATCAGCCCCAGCATTTT; CDR3 protein: CASSSQGTGGNQPQHF
D gene: -; J gene: TRBJ1-2; clone size: -; V gene: TRBV30; CDR3 DNA: TGTGCCTGGACTCCTCGCCCGTTCTATGGCTACACCTTC; CDR3 protein: CAWTPRPFYGYTF
D gene: TRBD2; J gene: TRBJ2-1; clone size: -; V gene: TRBV5-1; CDR3 DNA: TGCGCCAGCAGCTTGGTAGCGGGGGCTGGGTACAATGAGCAGTTCTTC; CDR3 protein: CASSLVAGAGYNEQFF
D gene: -; J gene: TRBJ2-6; clone size: -; V gene: TRBV5-1; CDR3 DNA: TGCGCCAGCGTCTTAGGCCCGTCTGGGGCCAACGTCCTGACTTTC; CDR3 protein: CASVLGPSGANVLTF
D gene: TRBD1; J gene: TRBJ2-3; clone size: -; V gene: TRBV7-6; CDR3 DNA: TGTGCCAGCAGCTTAGCTTGGACAGGGAGAACAGATACGCAGTATTTT; CDR3 protein: CASSLAWTGRTDTQYF
D gene: TRBD2; J gene: TRBJ2-1; clone size: -; V gene: TRBV24-1; CDR3 DNA: TGTGCCACCAGTGATCTGACTAGCGGGGGGGCCCATGAGCAGTTCTTC; CDR3 protein: CATSDLTSGGAHEQFF
D gene: TRBD1; J gene: TRBJ2-7; clone size: -; V gene: TRBV6-6; CDR3 DNA: TGTGCCAGCAGACCTACGACAGGGCTCTACGAGCAGTACTTC; CDR3 protein: CASRPTTGLYEQYF
D gene: -; J gene: TRBJ1-2; clone size: -; V gene: TRBV4-2; CDR3 DNA: TGTGCCAGCAGCCAAGATCTTCGGGGGGCCTGGGGCTACACCTTC; CDR3 protein: CASSQDLRGAWGYTF
D gene: -; J gene: TRBJ1-2; clone size: -; V gene: TRBV6-5; CDR3 DNA: TGTGCCAGCGCCCCGGGGCAGAGAAACTATGGCTACACCTTC; CDR3 protein: CASAPGQRNYGYTF
D gene: TRBD1; J gene: TRBJ1-5; clone size: -; V gene: TRBV9; CDR3 DNA: TGTGCCAGCAGCGGGGGCACAGGGGGCGAGCAGCCCCAGCATTTT; CDR3 protein: CASSGGTGGEQPQHF
D gene: -; J gene: TRBJ1-1; clone size: -; V gene: TRBV30; CDR3 DNA: TGTGCCTGGAAGTCTACACTAAGAACTGAAGCTTTCTTT; CDR3 protein: CAWKSTLRTEAFF
D gene: -; J gene: TRBJ2-7; clone size: -; V gene: TRBV3-1; CDR3 DNA: TGTGCCAGCAGCCACGGACCGGCCAGGTACGAGCAGTACTTC; CDR3 protein: CASSHGPARYEQYF
D gene: TRBD1; J gene: TRBJ1-5; clone size: once; V gene: TRBV19; CDR3 DNA: TGTGCCAGTAGGCCGACAGGGGGAAATCAGCCCCAGCATTTT; CDR3 protein: CASRPTGGNQPQHF
D gene: -; J gene: TRBJ2-6; clone size: -; V gene: TRBV24-1; CDR3 DNA: TGTGCCACCAGGGACACTTCTGGGGCCAACGTCCTGACTTTC; CDR3 protein: CATRDTSGANVLTF
D gene: TRBD1; J gene: TRBJ1-5; clone size: -; V gene: TRBV23-1; CDR3 DNA: TGCGCCAGCAGTCACCGACATTGGGGGACAGGGGTTCAGCCCCAGCATTTT; CDR3 protein: CASSHRHWGTGVQPQHF
D gene: -; J gene: TRBJ2-2; clone size: -; V gene: TRBV20-1; CDR3 DNA: TGCAGTTCCGAGTCCCGGGGCACCGGGGAGCTGTTTTTT; CDR3 protein: CSSESRGTGELFF
D gene: -; J gene: TRBJ2-3; clone size: once; V gene: TRBV30; CDR3 DNA: TGTGCCTGGAGTGTCTGGAACCTAGATACGCAGTATTTT; CDR3 protein: CAWSVWNLDTQYF
D gene: -; J gene: TRBJ1-1; clone size: -; V gene: TRBV4-2; CDR3 DNA: TGTGCCAGCAGCCAAGATGAGTTCGGTGAAGCTTTCTTT; CDR3 protein: CASSQDEFGEAFF
D gene: -; J gene: TRBJ1-5; clone size: few; V gene: TRBV7-9; CDR3 DNA: TGTGCCAGCAGCTTATCGGATTTGCCCCAGCATTTT; CDR3 protein: CASSLSDLPQHF
D gene: TRBD1; J gene: TRBJ2-7; clone size: -; V gene: TRBV2; CDR3 DNA: TGTGCCAGCAAAGCCTGGGGACAGCTTACGAACGAGCAGTACTTC; CDR3 protein: CASKAWGQLTNEQYF
D gene: -; J gene: TRBJ1-2; clone size: -; V gene: TRBV3-1; CDR3 DNA: TGTGCCAGCAGCCAAGATGGAGCAGGACGAGGCTACACCTTC; CDR3 protein: CASSQDGAGRGYTF
D gene: -; J gene: TRBJ2-5; clone size: -; V gene: TRBV18; CDR3 DNA: TGTGCCAGCTCACCAAAGGCAGGGGAGACCCAGTACTTC; CDR3 protein: CASSPKAGETQYF
D gene: TRBD2; J gene: TRBJ2-5; clone size: -; V gene: TRBV5-6; CDR3 DNA: TGTGCCAGCAGCTCGTGGTCGCGGGGGGAGACCCAGTACTTC; CDR3 protein: CASSSWSRGETQYF
D gene: -; J gene: TRBJ2-6; clone size: -; V gene: TRBV27; CDR3 DNA: TGTGCCAGCAGTTTAACTGGGCTTGGGGCCAACGTCCTGACTTTC; CDR3 protein: CASSLTGLGANVLTF
D gene: -; J gene: TRBJ1-3; clone size: -; V gene: TRBV3-1; CDR3 DNA: TGTGCCAGCAGCCAAGGGCTGGGGAAAAGGGTTGGAAACACCATATATTTT; CDR3 protein: CASSQGLGKRVGNTIYF
D gene: -; J gene: TRBJ2-7; clone size: -; V gene: TRBV15; CDR3 DNA: TGTGCCACCAGCAAAGTAGACCCCCCCTACGAGCAGTACTTC; CDR3 protein: CATSKVDPPYEQYF
D gene: -; J gene: TRBJ1-1; clone size: -; V gene: TRBV28; CDR3 DNA: TGTGCCAGCAGTCCGGTGAACACTGAAGCTTTCTTT; CDR3 protein: CASSPVNTEAFF
D gene: -; J gene: TRBJ2-3; clone size: -; V gene: TRBV30; CDR3 DNA: TGTGCCTGGAGTGTAAGGTCAGATACGCAGTATTTT; CDR3 protein: CAWSVRSDTQYF
D gene: TRBD1; J gene: TRBJ2-5; clone size: -; V gene: TRBV29-1; CDR3 DNA: TGCAGCGTTGAAGACAGGGGGCTTCAAGAGACCCAGTACTTC; CDR3 protein: CSVEDRGLQETQYF
D gene: -; J gene: TRBJ2-4; clone size: -; V gene: TRBV14; CDR3 DNA: TGTGCCAGCAGCCAAGGTGTCGAAAACATTCAGTACTTC; CDR3 protein: CASSQGVENIQYF